Listed below are T cell receptor beta chains from one sample, sequenced in a study of shared clonotypes between healthy human individuals. Sequenced by immunoSEQ multiplex PCR; TCRdb stores in-frame clones only, minus some. The profile shows roughly 1.4 million clones, 98% of them singletons. The material sequenced was naive CD4+ T cells sorted from blood. These TCRs come from a man aged 25-45 years in good health. Each CDR3 is given with its conserved first and last residue. The D gene is left open where the match is weak. Not all rows give a size; the values are once, few, many and, for expanded clones, a class.

d_call j_call v_call clone_size cdr3_nt cdr3_aa
NA TRBJ2-1 TRBV7-2 NA TGTGCCAGCAGCTCGGGGAGGGAGCAGTTCTTC CASSSGREQFF
TRBD2 TRBJ2-4 TRBV2 NA TGTGCCAGCAGGACTAGCGGACAAAACATTCAGTACTTC CASRTSGQNIQYF
TRBD1 TRBJ2-7 TRBV10-3 NA TGTGCCATCACCTCCAACAGGGGGCGTTACTACGAGCAGTACTTC CAITSNRGRYYEQYF
NA TRBJ2-5 TRBV11-2 NA TGTGCCAGCAGCCCTGACCGAGCCGGGGAGACCCAGTACTTC CASSPDRAGETQYF
TRBD1 TRBJ2-1 TRBV29-1 NA TGCAGCGGGCGACCGGGACAGGGGTACAATGAGCAGTTCTTC CSGRPGQGYNEQFF
TRBD1 TRBJ1-5 TRBV19 NA TGTGCCAGTAGTATCTTGGGGGGACAGGGCGGTCAGCCCCAGCATTTT CASSILGGQGGQPQHF
NA TRBJ2-2 TRBV18 NA TGTGCCAGCACTTTATTAGAAAGCACCGGGGAGCTGTTTTTT CASTLLESTGELFF
NA TRBJ2-5 TRBV5-8 NA TGTGCCAGCCGAACCTGGGGGGTAAAGACCCAGTACTTC CASRTWGVKTQYF
NA TRBJ2-3 TRBV5-5 NA TGTGCCAGCAGCTTGCTGACCAACCCCACAGATACGCAGTATTTT CASSLLTNPTDTQYF
TRBD1 TRBJ2-3 TRBV6-1 NA TGTGCCAGCAGTCTAGGGGGCGTGGGCACAGATACGCAGTATTTT CASSLGGVGTDTQYF
NA TRBJ2-3 TRBV7-2 NA TGTGCCAGCAGCTTAGTAGGGCAGGGGACAGATACGCAGTATTTT CASSLVGQGTDTQYF
NA TRBJ2-1 TRBV6-6 once TGTGCCAGCAGCCAACTAGACCCCTACAATGAGCAGTTCTTC CASSQLDPYNEQFF
NA TRBJ1-1 TRBV12-2 NA NA CASRSPVGAGNTEAFF
NA TRBJ1-5 TRBV11-2 NA TGTGCCAGCAGCTTAGAAGGATTTTCCAATCAGCCCCAGCATTTT CASSLEGFSNQPQHF